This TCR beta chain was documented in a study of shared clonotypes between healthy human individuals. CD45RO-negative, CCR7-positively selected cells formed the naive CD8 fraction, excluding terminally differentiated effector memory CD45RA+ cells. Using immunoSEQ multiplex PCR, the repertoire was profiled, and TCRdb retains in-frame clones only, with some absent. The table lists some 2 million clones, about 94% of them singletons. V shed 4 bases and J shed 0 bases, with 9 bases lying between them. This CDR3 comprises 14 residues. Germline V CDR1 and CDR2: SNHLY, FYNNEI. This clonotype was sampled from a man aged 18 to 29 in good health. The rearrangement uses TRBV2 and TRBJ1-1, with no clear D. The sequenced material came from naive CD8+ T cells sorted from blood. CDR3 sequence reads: CASSVGIMNTEAFF. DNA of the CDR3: TGTGCCAGCAGTGTCGGCATTATGAACACTGAAGCTTTCTTT.